The 23 T cell receptor beta chains below were found in one sample sequenced in a study of T-cell memory formation after mild COVID-19. TCRdb passed the 5' RACE reads through MiXCR, listing each CDR3 protein once. This sample has hundreds of thousands of distinct CDR3 sequences, with less than 9.5% found just once. The material sequenced was PBMCs or a T cell subset sorted from them (not recorded which). These receptors all stem from a man younger than 35 who had mild COVID-19 (a few samples of this study predate the infection). Cell type and time point are not known.

This clonotype showed up many times. This chain uses TRBV9 with TRBJ2-3, with 7 bases lining up with TRBD1. Germline CDR1 reads SGDLS; CDR2 reads YYNGEE. Trimming cost V 3 bases and J 6 bases; bases outside gene matches: 1. The CDR3 length is 12 residues. CDR3 sequence reads: CASSEQGDTQYF. The CDR3 DNA is TGTGCCAGCAGCGAACAGGGGGATACGCAGTATTTT.

This clonotype showed up just a few times. The J gene is TRBJ1-3, the V gene TRBV6-6, with D possibly matching TRBD1 (6 bases). V lost 5 bases and J lost 1, with 18 bases in between. The germline V gene has CDR1 MNHNY and CDR2 SVGAGI (reference sequence). The CDR3 consists of 17 residues. CDR3 sequence reads: CASSLTQGRASGNTIYF. The CDR3 DNA sequence: TGTGCCAGCAGTCTAACCCAGGGGAGGGCATCTGGAAACACCATATATTTT.

The CDR3 sequence: CASTKGDIQYF. The CDR3 DNA reads TGTGCCAGCACAAAAGGGGACATTCAGTACTTC. The V and J genes are TRBV5-4 and TRBJ2-4; a possible D gene is TRBD1 (5 bases). Germline CDR1 is SGHNT and CDR2 is YYREEE (reference sequence). The CDR3 sequence is 11 residues long. The V end was cut by 6 bases, the J end by 8 bases, with 9 bases between.

This chain links TRBV27 with TRBJ2-7; D unresolved. In germline, CDR1 is MNHEY, CDR2 SMNVEV (reference sequence). The CDR3 is made up of 11 amino acids. With 5 bases removed from V and 2 bases from J, the gap between germline ends came to 4 bases. The CDR3 region is CASSPTYEQYF. The DNA for the CDR3 is TGTGCCAGCAGTCCCACCTACGAGCAGTACTTC.

In this sample, this clonotype turned up many times. The chain recombines TRBV5-5 with TRBJ1-1; maybe TRBD1 (5 bases). Trimming took off 4 bases at V and 4 bases at J, with 17 bases between the two ends. The CDR3 is 15 amino acids. Germline CDR1 is SGHKS and CDR2 is YYEKEE (reference sequence). The CDR3 sequence is CASSEGAPGGTEAFF. The CDR3 DNA sequence: TGTGCCAGCAGCGAGGGCGCTCCGGGGGGCACTGAAGCTTTCTTT.

This rearrangement joins TRBV29-1 to TRBJ2-5; D gene ambiguous. The CDR3 covers 12 residues. V shed 4 bases and J shed 2 bases, with 8 bases lying between them. Germline values: CDR1 SQVTM, CDR2 ANQGSEA. The chain's CDR3 is CSVGRRQETQYF. The CDR3 nucleotides read TGCAGCGTTGGTCGCAGACAAGAGACCCAGTACTTC. The variable domain in full, completed from reference TRBV29-1 and TRBJ2-5, reads SAVISQKPSRDICQRGTSLTIQCQVDSQVTMMFWYRQQPGQSLTLIATANQGSEATYESGFVIDKFPISRPNLTFSTLTVSNMSPEDSSIYLCSVGRRQETQYFGPGTRLLVL.

This clonotype was detected a few times. The chain is built from TRBV20-1 and TRBJ2-3; D ambiguous. The germline gives CDR1 DFQATT, CDR2 SNEGSKA (reference sequence). This CDR3 has 12 amino acids. The ends were cut back, 6 bases at V and 8 bases at J, with 15 bases in the middle. The CDR3 protein is CSAWSQAGTQYF. In nucleotides, the CDR3 is TGCAGTGCCTGGTCCCAAGCAGGTACGCAGTATTTT.

The chain combines TRBV4-1 with TRBJ2-1; 14 bases line up with TRBD2. Germline CDR1 and CDR2: MGHRA and YSYEKL. The length of the CDR3 is 19 residues. After removal of 3 bases from V and 0 bases from J, the junction contained 7 bases not matched to a gene. The CDR3: CASSHLGLAGVYSYNEQFF. The CDR3 DNA is TGCGCCAGCAGCCACTTGGGACTAGCGGGGGTTTACTCCTACAATGAGCAGTTCTTC.

The chain is built from TRBV19 and TRBJ1-6; no firm D call. Germline-derived CDR1 and CDR2 are LNHDA and SQIVND (reference sequence). The CDR3 contains 17 residues. V shed 5 bases and J shed 0 bases, with 14 bases lying between them. The CDR3 bases are TGTGCCAGTAGTCCCCCACCCAGGAACTCCTATAATTCACCCCTCCACTTT. It codes for CASSPPPRNSYNSPLHF. The variable domain in full, with the rest retrieved from reference TRBV19 and TRBJ1-6, is DGGITQSPKYLFRKEGQNVTLSCEQNLNHDAMYWYRQDPGQGLRLIYYSQIVNDFQKGDIAEGYSVSREKKESFPLTVTSAQKNPTAFYLCASSPPPRNSYNSPLHFGNGTRLTVT.

The CDR3 DNA reads as TGTGCCAGCAGCCCAACAGAGGGGGAGGATAGCAATCAGCCCCAGCATTTT. As protein: CASSPTEGEDSNQPQHF. The rearrangement joins TRBV4-2 to TRBJ1-5; a possible D gene is TRBD1 (6 bases). The V gene's germline CDR1 is LGHNA and CDR2 YNFKEQ. The germline V and J ends were trimmed by 4 bases and 0 bases, with 16 bases remaining between them. The CDR3 is made up of 17 amino acids.

There are many counts of this clonotype. V and J are TRBV7-2 and TRBJ2-3; 7 bases match TRBD1. Germline V gives CDR1 SGHTA, CDR2 FQGNSA. CDR3 size: 16 residues. The ends lost 4 bases at V and 0 bases at J; junction bases unmatched: 7. CDR3 loop: CASSSHGQESTDTQYF. The CDR3 nucleotides read TGTGCCAGCAGCTCTCACGGACAGGAGAGCACAGATACGCAGTATTTT.

The chain carries TRBV20-1 and TRBJ2-3; D may be TRBD2 (5 bases). With the DNA end fitting TRBJ2-5 better, the J assignment may be wrong. Germline-derived CDR1 and CDR2 are DFQATT and SNEGSKA (reference sequence). This CDR3 is 14 amino acids long. CDR3 protein: CSATIWGEQETQYF. The CDR3 DNA follows: TGCAGTGCTACGATTTGGGGAGAGCAAGAGACCCAGTACTTC.

This clonotype was counted only a few times. V gene TRBV5-1 combines with J gene TRBJ2-3; no clear D. V was shortened by 4 bases and J by 5 bases, with 14 bases between the two germline ends. The CDR3 has 14 residues. The germline V gene encodes CDR1 SGHRS and CDR2 YFSETQ. CDR3 bases: TGCGCCAGCAGCGGAAGCGCCCGGGTAGATACGCAGTATTTT. Translation gives CASSGSARVDTQYF.

This clonotype has just a few counts. The chain recombines TRBV10-3 with TRBJ2-5; D possibly uses TRBD1 or TRBD2 (5 bases each). Germline values: CDR1 ENHRY, CDR2 SYGVKD. V was trimmed by 2 bases and J by 5 bases, leaving 18 bases between them. The CDR3 loop spans 16 amino acids. CDR3 loop: CAISEGLVGGMETQYF. CDR3 in DNA: TGTGCCATCAGTGAGGGGTTGGTTGGGGGAATGGAGACCCAGTACTTC.

The chain has TRBV7-3 and TRBJ2-1; 8 bases fit TRBD2. Germline V gene sequence: CDR1 SGHTA, CDR2 FQGTGA. V lost 5 bases, J lost 4 bases, and 10 bases stayed unmatched. The CDR3 has 16 residues. CDR3 in amino acids: CASSTLAGLRYNEQFF. CDR3 coding DNA: TGTGCCAGCAGCACATTAGCGGGGCTGCGTTACAATGAGCAGTTCTTC.

The chain couples TRBV6-5 to TRBJ2-7; 7 bases map to TRBD2. The CDR3 loop spans 13 amino acids. J lost 2 bases, V lost 8 bases, and 6 bases had no gene match. In germline, CDR1 is MNHEY, CDR2 SVGAGI. CDR3 nucleotide sequence: TGTGCCAGCCGGCTAGCGGTTACCTACGAGCAGTACTTC. The encoded protein is CASRLAVTYEQYF.

This clonotype was detected a few times. J is TRBJ2-1 and V is TRBV6-6; weak D call: TRBD2 (7 bases). V was shortened by 8 bases and J by 10 bases, with 21 bases between the two germline ends. Germline V gene sequence: CDR1 MNHNY, CDR2 SVGAGI (reference sequence). The CDR3 runs 14 residues. In nucleotides, the CDR3 is TGTGCCAGCGTCCCGGGGGGCGCTCAATGGGAGCAGTTCTTC. Translation gives CASVPGGAQWEQFF.

There are a few counts of this clonotype. This rearrangement joins TRBV29-1 to TRBJ2-5; TRBD1 or TRBD2 may be the D gene (6 bases each). With 4 bases removed from V and 4 bases from J, the gap between germline ends came to 13 bases. This CDR3 spans 13 amino acids. Germline V lookup: CDR1 SQVTM, CDR2 ANQGSEA. CDR3 DNA sequence: TGCAGCGTTGGGTGGGGGGCCGTAGAGACCCAGTACTTC. Translated: CSVGWGAVETQYF.

V is TRBV27 and J is TRBJ2-2; tentatively, D is TRBD2 (5 bases). Germline assignment: CDR1 MNHEY and CDR2 SMNVEV (reference sequence). The ends were cut back, 6 bases at V and 2 bases at J, with 19 bases in the middle. The CDR3 runs to 17 residues. CDR3 nucleotide sequence: TGTGCCAGCAGCTTTGGCAGGAGAGGGAGTAACACCGGGGAGCTGTTTTTT. Translation gives CASSFGRRGSNTGELFF.

The chain recombines TRBV7-9 with TRBJ1-2; D remains ambiguous. This CDR3 has 14 amino acids. Germline loops: CDR1 SEHNR, CDR2 FQNEAQ (reference sequence). The germline V and J ends were trimmed by 5 bases and 0 bases, with 10 bases remaining between them. Here the CDR3 reads CASSPGGTNYGYTF. CDR3 DNA: TGTGCCAGCAGCCCGGGAGGAACTAACTATGGCTACACCTTC. Looking up the rest from reference TRBV7-9 and TRBJ1-2 gives the full variable domain: DTGVSQNPRHKITKRGQNVTFRCDPISEHNRLYWYRQTLGQGPEFLTYFQNEAQLEKSRLLSDRFSAERPKGSFSTLEIQRTEQGDSAMYLCASSPGGTNYGYTFGSGTRLTVV.

The chain employs TRBV20-1 and TRBJ2-4; 9 bases match TRBD2. The CDR3 runs to 16 residues. V gave up 0 bases and J gave up 7 bases; unmatched junction bases: 10. CDR1 and CDR2 (germline): DFQATT, SNEGSKA (reference sequence). The CDR3 loop reads CSARDIGGGAENIQYF. As DNA, the CDR3 is TGCAGTGCTAGAGATATCGGCGGGGGGGCCGAGAACATTCAGTACTTC.

This clonotype appeared a few times. The chain carries TRBV5-5 and TRBJ1-1; 7 positions agree with TRBD1. V was pared by 3 bases and J by 3 bases, with 8 bases of the junction left unmatched. Germline V gives CDR1 SGHKS, CDR2 YYEKEE (reference sequence). The CDR3 contains 15 residues. CDR3 coding DNA: TGTGCCAGCAGCTACGACAGGGCTCAGGACACTGAAGCTTTCTTT. Amino acid sequence: CASSYDRAQDTEAFF. The entire variable domain, with the rest obtained from reference TRBV5-5 and TRBJ1-1, is as follows: DAGVTQSPTHLIKTRGQQVTLRCSPISGHKSVSWYQQVLGQGPQFIFQYYEKEERGRGNFPDRFSARQFPNYSSELNVNALLLGDSALYLCASSYDRAQDTEAFFGQGTRLTVV.

There are many counts of this clonotype. The rearrangement joins TRBV7-2 to TRBJ1-2; a possible D gene is TRBD1 (5 bases). V dropped 5 bases and J dropped 6 bases, with 16 bases sitting between them. CDR1 is SGHTA, CDR2 FQGNSA, per germline. The CDR3 has 14 residues. The CDR3 DNA sequence: TGTGCCAGCAGCCCCCCCGGCGTGGACAATGGCTACACCTTC. Translation: CASSPPGVDNGYTF.